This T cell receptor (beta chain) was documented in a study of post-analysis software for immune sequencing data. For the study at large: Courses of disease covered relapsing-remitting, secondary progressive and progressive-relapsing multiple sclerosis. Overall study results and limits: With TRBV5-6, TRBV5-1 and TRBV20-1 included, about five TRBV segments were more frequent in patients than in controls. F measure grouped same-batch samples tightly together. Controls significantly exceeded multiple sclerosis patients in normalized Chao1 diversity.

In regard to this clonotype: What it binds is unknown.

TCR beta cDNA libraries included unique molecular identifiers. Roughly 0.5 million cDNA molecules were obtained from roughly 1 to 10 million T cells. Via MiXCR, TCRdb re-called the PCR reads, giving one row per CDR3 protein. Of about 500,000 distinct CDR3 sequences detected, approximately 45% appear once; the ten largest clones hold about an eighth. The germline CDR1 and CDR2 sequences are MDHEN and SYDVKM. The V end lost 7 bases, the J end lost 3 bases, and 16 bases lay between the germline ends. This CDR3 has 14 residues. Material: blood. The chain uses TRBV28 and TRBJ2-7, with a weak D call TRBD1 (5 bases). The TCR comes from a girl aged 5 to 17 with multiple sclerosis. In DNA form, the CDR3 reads TGTGCCAGCAATGTCGAGGACACCGTCTACGAGCAGTACTTC. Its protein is CASNVEDTVYEQYF. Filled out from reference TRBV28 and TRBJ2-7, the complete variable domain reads DVKVTQSSRYLVKRTGEKVFLECVQDMDHENMFWYRQDPGLGLRLIYFSYDVKMKEKGDIPEGYSVSREKKERFSLILESASTNQTSMYLCASNVEDTVYEQYFGPGTRLTVT.